The T cell receptor beta chain described here comes from a study of neurological immune-mediated disorders. This clonotype was seen more than once but under ten times. One entry per CDR3 protein, called by TCRdb with MiXCR from the 5' RACE reads. The sample carries more than 70,000 distinct CDR3 sequences, around 10% recorded once. Trimming cost V 3 bases and J 7 bases, with 12 bases left between them. The V gene's germline CDR1 is LGHDT and CDR2 YNNKEL (reference sequence). The CDR3 is 13 amino acids. The origin of this receptor is a man in his forties in good health. The sample comprised PBMCs. The V and J genes are TRBV3-1 and TRBJ1-1; D not certain. CDR3 in DNA: TGTGCCAGCAGCCAGAACCAACGTGGTGAAGCTTTCTTT. This sequence encodes CASSQNQRGEAFF.